The 10 T cell receptor beta chains below all came from one sample that was sequenced in a study of blood T cell repertoires in COVID-19. Clones were sequenced by immunoSEQ multiplex PCR, and TCRdb holds only the in-frame ones, with some missing. The sample comprises more than 150,000 clones, around 87% of which are singletons, and roughly 0.95% rests with the top ten. Sample: peripheral blood. The source of these receptors is a man younger than 35 with acute or convalescent COVID-19.

This chain links TRBV28 with TRBJ1-5, with 9 nucleotides matching TRBD1. V shed 4 bases and J 2 bases; nucleotides not matched to a gene: 6. The CDR3 is made up of 16 amino acids. Germline values: CDR1 MDHEN, CDR2 SYDVKM. As DNA, the CDR3 is TGTGCCAGCAGTTCCCTTCGGACAGGGGGCAATCAGCCCCAGCATTTT. Translated: CASSSLRTGGNQPQHF. Drawing the rest from reference TRBV28 and TRBJ1-5, the complete variable domain is DVKVTQSSRYLVKRTGEKVFLECVQDMDHENMFWYRQDPGLGLRLIYFSYDVKMKEKGDIPEGYSVSREKKERFSLILESASTNQTSMYLCASSSLRTGGNQPQHFGDGTRLSIL.

The chain couples TRBV12-5 to TRBJ1-2, with D possibly matching TRBD1 (6 bases). CDR1 and CDR2 from the germline V gene are LGHNT and FRNRAP. The CDR3 has 14 residues. V dropped 7 bases and J dropped 5 bases, with 17 bases sitting between them. CDR3 sequence reads: CASAKNRDLYGYTF. The CDR3 DNA follows: TGTGCTAGTGCCAAGAACAGGGATTTGTATGGCTACACCTTC. Variable domain in full (rest from reference TRBV12-5 and TRBJ1-2): DARVTQTPRHKVTEMGQEVTMRCQPILGHNTVFWYRQTMMQGLELLAYFRNRAPLDDSGMPKDRFSAEMPDATLATLKIQPSEPRDSAVYFCASAKNRDLYGYTFGSGTRLTVV.

The CDR3 is CASSLAGTGPLFF. CDR3 in DNA: TGTGCCAGCAGCTTGGCGGGGACAGGGCCCCTGTTTTTT. The rearrangement uses TRBV5-6 and TRBJ1-4, with 9 bases that match TRBD1. J gave up 14 bases and V 0 bases, and 5 bases lay outside the gene matches. From germline, CDR1 is SGHDT and CDR2 YYEEEE. This CDR3 is 13 amino acids long.

The genes are TRBV3-1 (or the pseudogene TRBV3-2) and TRBJ1-1; 9 bases match TRBD1. The J segment lost 11 bases and the V segment lost 6 bases, leaving 13 bases of the junction unmatched. Germline V lookup: CDR1 LGHDT, CDR2 YNNKEL (reference sequence). The CDR3 spans 14 residues. CDR3 loop: CASSLRDRVSMAFF. In nucleotides, the CDR3 is TGTGCCAGCAGTCTTCGGGACAGGGTTTCAATGGCTTTCTTT.

This clone has a single count. The chain employs TRBV9 and TRBJ2-2, with TRBD1 identical over 7 bases. The V gene end was trimmed by 5 bases and the J gene end by 0 bases; junction bases not matched to a gene: 7. This CDR3 comprises 16 residues. CDR1 SGDLS and CDR2 YYNGEE come from the germline V gene. CDR3 sequence (DNA): TGTGCCAGCAGACACCGGGACAGAACGAACACCGGGGAGCTGTTTTTT. As protein: CASRHRDRTNTGELFF.

This chain connects TRBV7-8 to TRBJ2-1; TRBD2 matches at 12 bases. The trim removed 2 bases at V and 7 bases at J, leaving 6 bases unmatched. This CDR3 region has 16 residues. Germline CDR1 and CDR2: SGHVS and FQNEAQ. The CDR3 sequence: CASSLNLAGGVNEQFF. The CDR3 bases are TGTGCCAGCAGCTTAAACCTAGCGGGGGGGGTGAATGAGCAGTTCTTC.

The J gene is TRBJ2-3, the V gene TRBV19, with 8 positions matching TRBD1. The CDR3 consists of 14 residues. V was clipped by 7 bases and J by 2 bases; unmatched bases: 5. Per the germline V gene, CDR1 is LNHDA and CDR2 is SQIVND (reference sequence). CDR3 sequence (DNA): TGTGCCAGTAAGGACAGGGCTGACACAGATACGCAGTATTTT. Its protein product is CASKDRADTDTQYF.

The rearrangement joins TRBV7-3 to TRBJ1-1, with D unresolved. From germline, CDR1 is SGHTA and CDR2 FQGTGA. The CDR3 is made up of 13 amino acids. V gave up 2 bases and J gave up 4 bases, with 8 bases separating them. CDR3 nucleotide sequence: TGTGCCAGCAGCTTAGAAGCTACCACTGAAGCTTTCTTT. Residues: CASSLEATTEAFF. The whole variable domain, remainder taken from reference TRBV7-3 and TRBJ1-1, is GAGVSQTPSNKVTEKGKYVELRCDPISGHTALYWYRQSLGQGPEFLIYFQGTGAADDSGLPNDRFFAVRPEGSVSTLKIQRTERGDSAVYLCASSLEATTEAFFGQGTRLTVV.

The rearrangement links TRBV3-1 (or the pseudogene TRBV3-2) to TRBJ1-3; 7 bases map to TRBD1. The V and J ends lost 3 bases and 0 bases, in that order; junction bases with no gene match: 8. The CDR3 contains 17 residues. CDR1 and CDR2 (germline): LGHDT, YNNKEL (reference sequence). The CDR3 DNA reads as TGTGCCAGCAGCCATCGGAGTGGGACAGACTCTGGAAACACCATATATTTT. Protein: CASSHRSGTDSGNTIYF.

The gene calls are TRBV19 and TRBJ2-1; TRBD2 agrees at 8 bases. The CDR3 is made up of 15 amino acids. The V segment lost 3 bases and the J segment 4 bases; nucleotides outside the gene matches: 5. CDR1 LNHDA and CDR2 SQIVND come from the germline V gene (reference sequence). CDR3 coding DNA: TGTGCCAGTAGTATCCCGGGAGGGGGGTACAATGAGCAGTTCTTC. The encoded protein is CASSIPGGGYNEQFF.